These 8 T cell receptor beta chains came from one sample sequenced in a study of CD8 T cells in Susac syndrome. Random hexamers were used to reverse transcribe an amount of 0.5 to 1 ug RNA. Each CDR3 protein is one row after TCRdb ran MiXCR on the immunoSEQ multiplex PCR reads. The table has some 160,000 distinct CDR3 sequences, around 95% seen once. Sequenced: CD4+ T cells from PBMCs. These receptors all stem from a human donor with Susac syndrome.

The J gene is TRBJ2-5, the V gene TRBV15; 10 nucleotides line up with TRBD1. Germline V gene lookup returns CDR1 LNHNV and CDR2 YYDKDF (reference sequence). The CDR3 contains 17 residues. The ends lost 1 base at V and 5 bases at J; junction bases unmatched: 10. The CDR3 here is CATSRAGTGVLGETQYF. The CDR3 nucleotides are TGTGCCACCAGCAGAGCTGGGACAGGGGTTTTGGGGGAGACCCAGTACTTC.

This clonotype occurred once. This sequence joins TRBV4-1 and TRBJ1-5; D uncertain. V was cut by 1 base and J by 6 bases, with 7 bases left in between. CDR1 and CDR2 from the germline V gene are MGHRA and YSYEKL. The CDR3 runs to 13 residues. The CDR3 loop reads CASSQVLGQPQHF. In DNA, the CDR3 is TGCGCCAGCAGCCAAGTATTAGGTCAGCCCCAGCATTTT.

The CDR3, as DNA: TGTGCCAGCAGTCCAACCGGGACTAGCGGGGCCACTGGGGAGCAGTACTTC. Residues: CASSPTGTSGATGEQYF. This chain links TRBV28 with TRBJ2-7, with TRBD2 matching 13 bases. V lost 5 bases, J lost 7 bases, and 14 bases stayed unmatched. The CDR3 is 17 amino acids. Looked up from germline, CDR1 is MDHEN and CDR2 is SYDVKM.

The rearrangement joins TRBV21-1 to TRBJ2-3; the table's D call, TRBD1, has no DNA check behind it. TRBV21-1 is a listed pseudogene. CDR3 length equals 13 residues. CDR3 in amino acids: CATIGGQRDTQYF. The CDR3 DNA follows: TGTGCCACAATCGGGGGGCAGAGAGATACGCAGTATTTT.

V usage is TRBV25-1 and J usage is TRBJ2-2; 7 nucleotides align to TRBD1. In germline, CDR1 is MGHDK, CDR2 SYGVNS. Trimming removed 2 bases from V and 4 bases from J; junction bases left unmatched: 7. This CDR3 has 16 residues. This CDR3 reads CASSEPTGSATGELFF. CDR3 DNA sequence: TGTGCCAGCAGTGAACCGACAGGGTCTGCCACCGGGGAGCTGTTTTTT.

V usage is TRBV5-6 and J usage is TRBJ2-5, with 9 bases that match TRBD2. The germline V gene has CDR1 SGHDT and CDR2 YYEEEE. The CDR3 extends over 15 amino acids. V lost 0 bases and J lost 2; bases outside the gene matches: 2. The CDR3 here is CASSLEAGGQETQYF. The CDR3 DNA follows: TGTGCCAGCAGCTTGGAGGCGGGGGGGCAAGAGACCCAGTACTTC.

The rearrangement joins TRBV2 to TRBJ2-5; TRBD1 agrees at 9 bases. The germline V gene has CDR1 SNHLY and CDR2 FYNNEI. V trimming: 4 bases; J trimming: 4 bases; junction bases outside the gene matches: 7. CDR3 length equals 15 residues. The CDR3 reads CASSGDRVGTETQYF. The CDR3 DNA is TGTGCCAGCAGTGGGGACAGGGTGGGAACAGAGACCCAGTACTTC.

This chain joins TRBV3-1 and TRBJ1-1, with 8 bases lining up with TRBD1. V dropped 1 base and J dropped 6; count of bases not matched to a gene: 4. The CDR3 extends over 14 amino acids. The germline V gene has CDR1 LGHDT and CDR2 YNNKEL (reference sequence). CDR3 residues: CASSQGTGLAEAFF. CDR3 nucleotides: TGTGCCAGCAGCCAAGGGACAGGGCTGGCTGAAGCTTTCTTT. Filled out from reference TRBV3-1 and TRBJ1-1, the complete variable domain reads DTAVSQTPKYLVTQMGNDKSIKCEQNLGHDTMYWYKQDSKKFLKIMFSYNNKELIINETVPNRFSPKSPDKAHLNLHINSLELGDSAVYFCASSQGTGLAEAFFGQGTRLTVV.